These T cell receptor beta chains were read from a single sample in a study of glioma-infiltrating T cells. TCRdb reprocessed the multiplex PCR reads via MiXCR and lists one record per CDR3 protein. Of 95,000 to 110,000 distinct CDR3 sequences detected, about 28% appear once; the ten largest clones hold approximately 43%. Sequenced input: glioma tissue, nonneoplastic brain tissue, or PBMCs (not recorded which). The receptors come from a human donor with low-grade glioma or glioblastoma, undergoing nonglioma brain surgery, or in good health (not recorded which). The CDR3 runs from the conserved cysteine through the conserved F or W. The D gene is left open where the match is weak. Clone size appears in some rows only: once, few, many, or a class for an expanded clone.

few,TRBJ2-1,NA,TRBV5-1,CASRFTPGSAYNEQFF,TGCGCCAGCAGATTTACCCCGGGTTCCGCCTACAATGAGCAGTTCTTC
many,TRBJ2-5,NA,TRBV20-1,CSARADLQETQYF,TGCAGTGCTAGAGCGGACTTACAAGAGACCCAGTACTTC
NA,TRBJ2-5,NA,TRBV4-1,CASTQVGSVGETQYF,TGCGCCAGCACCCAAGTTGGATCAGTCGGGGAGACCCAGTACTTC
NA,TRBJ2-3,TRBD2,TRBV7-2,CASSVSGGAGDTQYF,TGTGCCAGCAGCGTAAGCGGGGGGGCCGGAGATACGCAGTATTTT
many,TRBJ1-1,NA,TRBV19,CASSIGRVDTEAFF,TGTGCCAGTAGTATAGGGCGGGTGGACACTGAAGCTTTCTTT
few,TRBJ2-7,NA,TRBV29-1,CSARAPDTYEQYF,TGCAGCGCCCGGGCCCCGGATACCTACGAGCAGTACTTC
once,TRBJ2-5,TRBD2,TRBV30,CAWSSLAGEETQYF,TGTGCCTGGAGTTCCCTAGCGGGAGAAGAGACCCAGTACTTC
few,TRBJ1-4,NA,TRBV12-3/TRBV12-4,CASSFQPATNEKLFF,TGTGCCAGCAGTTTTCAGCCTGCAACTAATGAAAAACTGTTTTTT
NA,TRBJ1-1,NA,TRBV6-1,CASSSAGVNTEAFF,TGTGCCAGCAGTTCGGCAGGGGTGAACACTGAAGCTTTCTTT
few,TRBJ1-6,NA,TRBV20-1,CSARVDRKITQAANSPLHF,TGCAGTGCTAGGGTGGACCGAAAAATTACACAGGCAGCCAATTCACCCCTCCACTTT
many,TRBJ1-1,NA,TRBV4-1,CASSWGSTEAFF,TGCGCCAGCAGTTGGGGGAGTACTGAAGCTTTCTTT
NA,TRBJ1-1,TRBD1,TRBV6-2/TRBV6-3,CASSYSTGGGTEAFF,TGTGCCAGCAGTTACTCGACAGGGGGCGGAACTGAAGCTTTCTTT
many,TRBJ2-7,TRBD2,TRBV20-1,CSARDRASGAYEQYF,TGCAGTGCTAGAGATCGGGCTAGCGGGGCCTACGAGCAGTACTTC
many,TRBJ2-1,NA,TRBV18,CASSPGSDEQFF,TGTGCCAGCTCACCGGGCTCGGATGAGCAGTTCTTC
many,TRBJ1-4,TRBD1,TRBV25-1,CASSELDRGLEKLFF,TGTGCCAGCAGTGAATTGGACAGGGGGCTTGAAAAACTGTTTTTT
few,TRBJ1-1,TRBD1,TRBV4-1,CASSQGNRGGTEAFF,TGCGCCAGCAGCCAAGGAAACAGGGGAGGCACTGAAGCTTTCTTT
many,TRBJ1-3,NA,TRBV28,CASGQSGTGNTIYF,TGTGCCAGCGGCCAATCCGGTACTGGAAACACCATATATTTT
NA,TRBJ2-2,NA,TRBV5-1,CASSQGQTPGELFF,TGCGCCAGCAGCCAAGGACAGACGCCCGGGGAGCTGTTTTTT
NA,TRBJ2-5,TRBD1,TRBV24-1,CATSDQDRGPRETQYF,TGTGCCACCAGTGACCAAGACAGGGGGCCAAGAGAGACCCAGTACTTC
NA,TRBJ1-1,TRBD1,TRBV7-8,CASSGRTGQNTEAFF,TGTGCCAGCAGCGGAAGGACAGGGCAGAACACTGAAGCTTTCTTT
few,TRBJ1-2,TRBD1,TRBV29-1,CSVGGQGHGYTF,TGCAGCGTTGGCGGACAGGGTCATGGCTACACCTTC
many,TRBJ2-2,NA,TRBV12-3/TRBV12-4,CASSFGQLGGELFF,TGTGCCAGCAGTTTCGGACAGTTAGGCGGGGAGCTGTTTTTT
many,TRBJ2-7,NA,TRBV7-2,CASSSQGTVSYEQYF,TGTGCCAGCAGTTCACAGGGAACCGTCTCCTACGAGCAGTACTTC
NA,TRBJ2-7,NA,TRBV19,CASSIEGGDYEKYF,TGTGCCAGTAGTATAGAGGGGGGCGACTACGAGAAGTACTTC
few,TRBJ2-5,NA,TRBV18,CASSPPAEETQYF,TGTGCCAGCTCACCACCGGCAGAGGAGACCCAGTACTTC
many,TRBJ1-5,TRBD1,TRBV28,CASGTGVGNQPQHF,TGTGCCAGCGGAACAGGGGTGGGCAATCAGCCCCAGCATTTT
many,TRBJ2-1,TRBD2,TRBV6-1,CASTQAVAGGLSEQFF,TGTGCCAGCACCCAGGCGGTGGCGGGGGGGCTGTCTGAGCAGTTCTTC
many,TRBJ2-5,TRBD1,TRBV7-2,CASSFTGGETQYF,TGTGCCAGCAGCTTCACAGGGGGGGAGACCCAGTACTTC
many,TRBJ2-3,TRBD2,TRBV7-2,CASSRLAGGQADTQYF,TGTGCCAGCAGCCGTCTAGCGGGGGGGCAGGCAGATACGCAGTATTTT
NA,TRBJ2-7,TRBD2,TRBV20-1,CSAPRGLAGGRSYEQYF,TGCAGTGCTCCTCGTGGTCTAGCGGGGGGCCGCTCCTACGAGCAGTACTTC
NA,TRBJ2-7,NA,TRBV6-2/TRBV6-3,CASSYRRGIYEQYF,TGTGCCAGCAGTTATCGGAGGGGCATCTACGAGCAGTACTTC
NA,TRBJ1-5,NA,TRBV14,CASSHGPGQPQHF,TGTGCCAGCAGCCACGGACCGGGTCAGCCCCAGCATTTT
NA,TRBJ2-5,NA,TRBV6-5,CASSYSGTRETQYF,TGTGCCAGCAGTTACTCGGGGACGCGGGAGACCCAGTACTTC
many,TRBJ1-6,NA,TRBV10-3,CAISEHRDGSPLHF,TGTGCCATCAGTGAGCACAGGGATGGTTCACCCCTCCACTTT
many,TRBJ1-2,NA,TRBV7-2,CASSLSRVDGYTF,TGTGCCAGCAGCCTTAGTAGGGTGGACGGCTACACCTTC
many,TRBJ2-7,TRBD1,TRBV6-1,CASSHDRASYEQYF,TGTGCCAGCAGCCATGACAGGGCTTCCTACGAGCAGTACTTC
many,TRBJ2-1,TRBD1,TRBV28,CASSPQGGYTYNEQFF,TGTGCCAGCAGTCCTCAAGGGGGCTACACCTACAATGAGCAGTTCTTC
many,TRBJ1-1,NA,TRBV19,CASSIPGRLTEAFF,TGTGCCAGTAGTATCCCAGGTCGGTTGACTGAAGCTTTCTTT
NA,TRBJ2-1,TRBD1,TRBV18,CAISPRQGNEQFF,TGTGCCATCTCACCCAGACAGGGGAATGAGCAGTTCTTC
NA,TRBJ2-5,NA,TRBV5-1,CASSLEGRETQYF,TGCGCCAGCAGCTTGGAAGGTCGAGAGACCCAGTACTTC
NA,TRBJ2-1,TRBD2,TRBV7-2,CASSLWGAGGNDEQFF,TGTGCCAGCAGCTTATGGGGTGCGGGGGGGAATGATGAGCAGTTCTTC
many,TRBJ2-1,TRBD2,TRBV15,CASNLAGGQNEQFF,TGTGCCAGTAATCTAGCGGGGGGGCAAAATGAGCAGTTCTTC
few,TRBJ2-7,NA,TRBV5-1,CASEFGGGGYEQYF,TGCGCCAGCGAATTCGGAGGGGGAGGGTACGAGCAGTACTTC
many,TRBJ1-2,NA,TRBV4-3,CASSPQQDAYGYTF,TGCGCCAGCAGCCCCCAACAGGACGCCTATGGCTACACCTTC
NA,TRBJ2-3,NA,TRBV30,CAWSVRLRYDTQYF,TGTGCCTGGAGTGTACGTCTAAGATATGATACGCAGTATTTT
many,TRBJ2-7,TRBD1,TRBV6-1,CASSAGTVYHEQYF,TGTGCCAGCAGTGCCGGGACAGTCTACCACGAGCAGTACTTC
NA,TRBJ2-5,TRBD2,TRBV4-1,CASSHLGGETQYF,TGCGCCAGCAGCCACCTGGGAGGGGAGACCCAGTACTTC
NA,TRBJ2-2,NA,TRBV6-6,CASRTIRDPRPPELFF,TGTGCCAGCAGAACCATCCGGGACCCCCGCCCCCCGGAGCTGTTTTTT
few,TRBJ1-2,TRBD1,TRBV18,CASSTGQANNYGYTF,TGTGCCAGCTCAACCGGACAGGCCAATAACTATGGCTACACCTTC
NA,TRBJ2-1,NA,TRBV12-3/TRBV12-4,CASSFARGEQFF,TGTGCCAGCAGTTTTGCGAGAGGCGAGCAGTTCTTC
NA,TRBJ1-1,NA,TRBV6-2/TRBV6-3,CAGSEKAKTEAFF,TGTGCCGGCAGTGAAAAGGCGAAGACTGAAGCTTTCTTT
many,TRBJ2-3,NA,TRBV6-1,CASSLFTGSATQYF,TGTGCCAGCAGTTTATTCACAGGGAGTGCTACGCAGTATTTT
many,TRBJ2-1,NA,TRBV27,CASRSIDNEQFF,TGTGCCAGCAGGTCGATCGACAATGAGCAGTTCTTC
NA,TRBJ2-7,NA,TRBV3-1,CASSQYGEPYEQYF,TGTGCCAGCAGCCAATACGGGGAACCCTACGAGCAGTACTTC
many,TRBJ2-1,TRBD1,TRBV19,CASSMGQVYNEQFF,TGTGCCAGTAGTATGGGACAGGTCTACAATGAGCAGTTCTTC
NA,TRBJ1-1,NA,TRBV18,CASSPGGGQAGNTEAFF,TGTGCCAGCTCACCAGGAGGAGGGCAGGCAGGAAACACTGAAGCTTTCTTT
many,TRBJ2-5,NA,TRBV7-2,CASSFGEETQYF,TGTGCCAGCAGCTTCGGAGAAGAGACCCAGTACTTC
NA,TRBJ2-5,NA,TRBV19,CASSLNSGTRGQETQYF,TGTGCCAGTAGCTTAAACTCCGGGACGAGAGGCCAAGAGACCCAGTACTTC